Listed below are T cell receptor beta chains from one sample, sequenced in a study of CXCR4 blockade with PD-1 therapy in pancreatic cancer. Repertoires were generated with immunoSEQ multiplex PCR, while TCRdb's copy carries only in-frame clones and drops some. This table holds approximately 1,500 clones, about two fifths found once. Sequencing input: tumor tissue. The receptors come from a human donor with pancreatic ductal adenocarcinoma. Each CDR3 is given with its conserved first and last residue. Each record gives: clone size, D gene, V gene, J gene, CDR3 protein, CDR3 DNA. D genes are given only for firm matches. Only some rows state a clone size, as once, few, many or a class for expanded clones.

-,TRBD2,TRBV12-5,TRBJ2-1,CASGLWTSGEQFF,TGTGCTAGTGGTCTCTGGACTAGCGGGGAGCAGTTCTTC
-,-,TRBV25-1,TRBJ2-6,CASSVGTRNSGANVLTF,TGTGCCAGCAGTGTCGGGACGCGGAACTCTGGGGCCAACGTCCTGACTTTC
-,-,TRBV16,TRBJ1-2,CASSQGQGNYGYTF,TGTGCCAGCAGCCAAGGGCAGGGCAACTATGGCTACACCTTC
few,-,TRBV18,TRBJ1-4,CASSNQGIQAATNEKLFF,TGTGCCAGCTCAAACCAGGGGATTCAGGCAGCAACTAATGAAAAACTGTTTTTT
medium-sized,TRBD1,TRBV6-8,TRBJ1-6,CASRPGTARPLHF,TGTGCCAGCAGGCCGGGGACAGCTCGACCCCTCCACTTT
-,TRBD1,TRBV18,TRBJ2-5,CASSSTGAAETQYF,TGTGCCAGCTCCTCGACAGGGGCGGCAGAGACCCAGTACTTC
-,TRBD1,TRBV9,TRBJ1-1,CASSGQGARTEAFF,TGTGCCAGCAGTGGACAGGGGGCGCGGACTGAAGCTTTCTTT
few,-,TRBV6-8,TRBJ1-1,CASSYVGRPEAFF,TGTGCCAGCAGTTACGTTGGACGGCCTGAAGCTTTCTTT
-,-,TRBV12-5,TRBJ2-7,CASGLFYEQYF,TGTGCTAGTGGTTTATTCTACGAGCAGTACTTC
large,-,TRBV14,TRBJ1-1,CASRAGTGTFF,TGTGCCAGCAGGGCCGGGACCGGGACATTCTTT
few,-,TRBV11-3,TRBJ2-2,CASSLVGHTGELFF,TGTGCCAGCAGCTTGGTAGGGCACACCGGGGAGCTGTTTTTT
-,-,TRBV9,TRBJ2-1,CASSVGQGSYNEQFF,TGTGCCAGCAGCGTAGGGCAGGGAAGCTACAATGAGCAGTTCTTC
-,-,TRBV18,TRBJ1-1,CASSPASLNTEAFF,TGTGCCAGCTCCCCTGCCAGTTTGAACACTGAAGCTTTCTTT
few,-,TRBV6-8,TRBJ1-1,CASRQGFGTEAFF,TGTGCCAGCAGACAGGGTTTCGGGACTGAAGCTTTCTTT
few,TRBD1,TRBV9,TRBJ1-1,CASNSRGQITEAFF,TGTGCCAGCAACTCGAGGGGGCAGATAACTGAAGCTTTCTTT
-,TRBD2,TRBV19,TRBJ2-5,CASSIWAGEILQETQYF,TGTGCCAGTAGTATCTGGGCGGGAGAGATCCTCCAAGAGACCCAGTACTTC
few,-,TRBV19,TRBJ1-1,CASRPPSGVENTEAFF,TGTGCCAGTAGGCCACCGAGCGGGGTTGAGAACACTGAAGCTTTCTTT
-,-,TRBV18,TRBJ2-3,CASLGGRGDTDTQYF,TGTGCCAGTTTAGGAGGGCGCGGGGACACAGATACGCAGTATTTT
-,TRBD2,TRBV19,TRBJ2-1,CASSLAGEPNEQFF,TGTGCCAGTTCACTAGCGGGAGAACCTAATGAGCAGTTCTTC
-,-,TRBV19,TRBJ2-1,CASSIDVGLLSYEQFF,TGTGCCAGTAGTATAGATGTCGGACTTCTATCGTATGAGCAGTTCTTC
-,-,TRBV9,TRBJ2-1,CASSQGQRLKFF,TGTGCCAGCAGTCAGGGCCAGAGGCTCAAGTTCTTC
-,TRBD1,TRBV29-1,TRBJ2-5,CSVVRDRVETQYF,TGCAGCGTTGTACGGGACAGGGTGGAGACCCAGTACTTC
few,TRBD2,TRBV9,TRBJ2-5,CASSEGPPAGGQETQYF,TGTGCCAGCAGCGAGGGGCCCCCGGCGGGGGGGCAGGAGACCCAGTACTTC
-,TRBD1,TRBV23-1,TRBJ1-4,CASSQDRARSTNEKLFF,TGCGCCAGCAGCCAAGACAGGGCTAGATCAACTAATGAAAAACTGTTTTTT
few,-,TRBV30,TRBJ1-2,CAWSVGGPGYTF,TGTGCCTGGAGTGTCGGGGGCCCCGGCTACACCTTC
few,-,TRBV18,TRBJ2-3,CASSPLQGRTDTQYF,TGTGCCAGCTCACCGTTACAGGGTCGCACAGATACGCAGTATTTT
few,TRBD1,TRBV6-8,TRBJ1-1,CASSHNRGMNTEAFF,TGTGCCAGCAGTCATAACAGGGGGATGAACACTGAAGCTTTCTTT
-,-,TRBV6-1,TRBJ2-2,CASSEVAPTGELFF,TGTGCTAGCAGTGAAGTCGCGCCCACCGGGGAGCTGTTTTTT
-,-,TRBV28,TRBJ2-3,CASRTNTDTQYF,TGTGCCAGCAGGACTAACACAGATACGCAGTATTTT
-,-,TRBV18,TRBJ2-7,CVSSPAAGTSYEQYF,TGTGTCAGCTCACCGGCGGCAGGTACCTCCTACGAGCAGTACTTC
medium-sized,-,TRBV6-8,TRBJ1-2,CASSYYGQRRYGYTF,TGTGCCAGCAGTTATTACGGACAGAGGCGCTATGGCTACACCTTC